A single sample is the source of the 8 T cell receptor beta chains below, sequenced in a study. TCRdb fed the RT-PCR reads into MiXCR, producing one record per CDR3 protein. The table has more than 600,000 distinct CDR3 sequences, 14% seen once. The sequenced sample was memory CD4+ T cells from blood. The receptors were gathered from a female donor in good health, serving as a healthy control.

This clonotype was detected many times. The J gene is TRBJ1-4, the V gene TRBV12-3 or TRBV12-4; D perhaps matches TRBD1 (6 bases). The CDR3 is 15 amino acids. Trimming removed 6 bases from V and 6 bases from J, with 17 bases in between. This CDR3 reads CASRRRGAEDEKLFF. The CDR3 nucleotides read TGTGCCAGCAGGAGGCGGGGGGCCGAGGATGAAAAACTGTTTTTT.

This chain connects TRBV20-1 to TRBJ1-2; D is uncertain. The CDR3 covers 14 residues. V dropped 1 base and J dropped 5 bases, with 14 bases sitting between them. The germline V gene encodes CDR1 DFQATT and CDR2 SNEGSKA (reference sequence). The CDR3 spells CSARVPYREYGYTF. The CDR3 DNA is TGCAGTGCTAGAGTCCCCTATAGGGAGTATGGCTACACCTTC.

This clonotype came up many times. The CDR3 here is CSVGRQGAYETQYF. CDR3 DNA: TGCAGCGTTGGTAGGCAGGGGGCTTACGAGACCCAGTACTTC. V usage is TRBV29-1 and J usage is TRBJ2-5, with 8 bases identical to TRBD1. This CDR3 has 14 amino acids. The germline V gene has CDR1 SQVTM and CDR2 ANQGSEA. With 4 bases clipped from V and 5 bases from J, the junction kept 9 bases outside the gene matches. Full variable domain (rest looked up from reference TRBV29-1 and TRBJ2-5): SAVISQKPSRDICQRGTSLTIQCQVDSQVTMMFWYRQQPGQSLTLIATANQGSEATYESGFVIDKFPISRPNLTFSTLTVSNMSPEDSSIYLCSVGRQGAYETQYFGPGTRLLVL.

This clonotype was counted a few times. The chain combines TRBV30 with TRBJ1-2, with TRBD1 matching 7 bases. V lost 1 base to trimming and J lost 8 bases; unmatched junction nucleotides: 10. This CDR3 has 14 residues. Germline CDR1 GTSNPN, CDR2 SVGIG (reference sequence). CDR3 residues: CAWSAAGGPWGYTF. The CDR3 nucleotides read TGTGCCTGGAGTGCCGCAGGGGGTCCATGGGGCTACACCTTC.

This clonotype was seen a handful of times. The genes are TRBV27 and TRBJ1-4, with D possibly matching TRBD1 (6 bases). Trimming left V 4 bases short and J 8 bases short, with 11 bases between. This CDR3 spans 13 amino acids. From germline, CDR1 is MNHEY and CDR2 SMNVEV (reference sequence). The CDR3 is CASSYGQTEKLFF. DNA of the CDR3: TGTGCCAGCAGTTACGGACAGACCGAAAAACTGTTTTTT.

The rearrangement uses TRBV3-1 and TRBJ2-1, with TRBD1 as a possible D gene (5 bases). The CDR3 is 12 amino acids. Per germline, CDR1 LGHDT and CDR2 YNNKEL (reference sequence). V shed 2 bases and J shed 9 bases, with 8 bases lying between them. The CDR3 sequence is CASSQIQGEQFF. The CDR3 DNA sequence: TGTGCCAGCAGCCAAATTCAGGGTGAGCAGTTCTTC.

This clonotype was counted a few times. V gene TRBV6-1 combines with J gene TRBJ2-3; 12 bases are shared with TRBD2. CDR1 is MNHNS and CDR2 is SASEGT in the germline V gene. The CDR3 contains 16 residues. J lost 7 bases, V lost 0 bases, and 5 bases had no gene match. The CDR3 reads CASSEALAGGQNTQYF. Here the CDR3 DNA reads TGTGCCAGCAGTGAAGCTCTAGCGGGAGGGCAAAATACGCAGTATTTT.

This clonotype was recorded at least ten times. The rearrangement joins TRBV11-2 to TRBJ2-7, with D possibly matching TRBD1 (6 bases). The CDR3 totals 15 residues. Germline CDR1 reads SGHAT; CDR2 reads FQNNGV. V lost 1 base, J lost 3 bases, and 13 bases lay in between. DNA of the CDR3: TGTGCCAGCAGCTTAGGGGGCAGGGGCTTCTACGAGCAGTACTTC. This sequence encodes CASSLGGRGFYEQYF.